The source of this TCR beta chain is a study of T-cell memory formation after mild COVID-19. Overall study context: Largely donor-specific sequence clusters came from a couple of donors.

In this sample, this clonotype turned up a few times. Its target is unknown. Study results and caveats: Some clones that responded turned up in pre-infection memory, which suggests that cross-reactive memory joined in. CD4+ contracting clones were mainly CM and EM; CD8+ ones, EMRA.

The authors produced TCR alpha and TCR beta cDNA libraries with sample barcodes and UMIs by 5'RACE using constant-segment primers. Using its own MiXCR run on the 5' RACE reads, TCRdb lists one record per CDR3 protein. The table lists 450,000 or so distinct CDR3 sequences, roughly 25% of them singletons, with about an eighth in the top ten. Looked up from germline, CDR1 is SEHNR and CDR2 is FQNEAQ (reference sequence). Trimming shortened V by 2 bases and J by 5 bases, and 13 bases separated the two germline ends. CDR3 length equals 14 residues. Sequenced sample: PBMCs or a T cell subset sorted from them (not recorded which). This sequence joins TRBV7-9 and TRBJ2-7; TRBD1 is a possible D gene (6 bases). This clonotype was sampled from an adult woman who had mild COVID-19 (a few samples of this study predate the infection). Cell type and time point are not known. CDR3 sequence reads: CASSLSGAWDEQYF. The DNA of the CDR3 is TGTGCCAGCAGCTTATCAGGGGCGTGGGACGAGCAGTACTTC.